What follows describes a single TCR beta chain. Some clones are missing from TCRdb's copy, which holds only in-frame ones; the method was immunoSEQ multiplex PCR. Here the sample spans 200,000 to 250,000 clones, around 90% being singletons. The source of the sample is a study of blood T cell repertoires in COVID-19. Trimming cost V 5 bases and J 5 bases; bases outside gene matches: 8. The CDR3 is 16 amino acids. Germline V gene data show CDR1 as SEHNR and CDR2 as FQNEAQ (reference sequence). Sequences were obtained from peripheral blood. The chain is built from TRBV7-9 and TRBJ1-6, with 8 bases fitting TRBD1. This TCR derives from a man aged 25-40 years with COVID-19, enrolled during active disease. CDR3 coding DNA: TGTGCCAGCAGCCGAACCGGACAGGGAGATAATTCACCCCTCCACTTT. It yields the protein CASSRTGQGDNSPLHF. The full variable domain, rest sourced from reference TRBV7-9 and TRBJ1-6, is DTGVSQNPRHKITKRGQNVTFRCDPISEHNRLYWYRQTLGQGPEFLTYFQNEAQLEKSRLLSDRFSAERPKGSFSTLEIQRTEQGDSAMYLCASSRTGQGDNSPLHFGNGTRLTVT.